The 31 T cell receptor beta chains below all came from one sample that was sequenced in a study of long-term antiretroviral therapy in people with HIV. immunoSEQ v3.0 was run at survey level. TCRdb's copy holds only in-frame clones and misses some; the assay was immunoSEQ multiplex PCR. Among over 25,000 clones, around 89% were seen once, and the ten largest hold 4.1%. This material consisted of unsorted PBMCs, taken 0.5 years after starting antiretroviral therapy. All receptors come from a woman between 18 and 29 years old with HIV.

With respect to this clone: In the same sample, other DNA sequences code for this CDR3. The chain recombines TRBV6-1 with TRBJ2-3; 8 bases are a match to TRBD2. Trimming removed 2 bases from V and 0 bases from J; junction bases left unmatched: 4. The CDR3 covers 16 residues. Germline lookup yields CDR1 MNHNS and CDR2 SASEGT. The CDR3 region is CASSEFPGGSTDTQYF. The DNA for the CDR3 is TGTGCCAGCAGTGAATTTCCGGGAGGGAGCACAGATACGCAGTATTTT.

The gene calls are TRBV19 and TRBJ2-5; 9 bases are a match to TRBD1. The CDR3 runs 13 residues. Trimming at V came to 4 bases and at J to 9 bases, leaving 6 bases not matched to a gene. Germline V lookup: CDR1 LNHDA, CDR2 SQIVND (reference sequence). The CDR3 DNA follows: TGTGCCAGTAGTACAGGACAGGGGTTTCCCCAGTACTTC. Its translation: CASSTGQGFPQYF.

This chain connects TRBV11-2 to TRBJ2-7, with no clear D. Trimming cost V 4 bases and J 0 bases, with 13 bases left between them. The V gene's germline CDR1 is SGHAT and CDR2 FQNNGV. CDR3 length: 15 residues. The CDR3 region is CASSSPGSSSYEQYF. The CDR3 coding sequence is TGTGCCAGCAGCTCGCCCGGGTCGAGCTCCTACGAGCAGTACTTC.

V usage is TRBV10-3 and J usage is TRBJ2-7, with 9 positions matching TRBD1. The ends lost 4 bases at V and 5 bases at J; junction bases unmatched: 6. Germline loops: CDR1 ENHRY, CDR2 SYGVKD. This CDR3 has 14 amino acids. The CDR3 bases are TGTGCCATCAGTGTTAGGACAGGGGAAAACGAGCAGTACTTC. Its protein is CAISVRTGENEQYF.

The rearrangement joins TRBV19 to TRBJ2-3; 10 bases line up with TRBD2. Germline values: CDR1 LNHDA, CDR2 SQIVND (reference sequence). CDR3 length: 17 residues. V lost 5 bases and J lost 5; bases outside the gene matches: 13. The CDR3 nucleotides read TGTGCCAGTAGTCCCTGGGGGCTAGCGGGAGTTGGAGATACGCAGTATTTT. It yields the protein CASSPWGLAGVGDTQYF.

The rearrangement uses TRBV6-5 and TRBJ1-5; D may be TRBD1 (6 bases). Germline V CDR1 and CDR2: MNHEY, SVGAGI. The CDR3 contains 13 residues. The V gene lost 6 bases and the J gene lost 5 bases, with 11 bases spanning the gap. CDR3 sequence (DNA): TGTGCCAGCAGAAGGGGGGTGGATCAGCCCCAGCATTTT. This gives the protein CASRRGVDQPQHF.

The chain links TRBV5-8 to TRBJ2-1; D may correspond to TRBD1 or TRBD2 (5 bases each). The CDR3 extends over 17 amino acids. The V end was cut by 0 bases, the J end by 1 base, with 14 bases between. Germline V CDR1 and CDR2: SGHTS, YDEGEE. In nucleotides, the CDR3 is TGTGCCAGCAGCTTGGGTTTGAGGGGCTCATCCTACAATGAGCAGTTCTTC. Its translation: CASSLGLRGSSYNEQFF. Complete variable domain (other parts from reference TRBV5-8 and TRBJ2-1): EAGVTQSPTHLIKTRGQQATLRCSPISGHTSVYWYQQALGLGLQFLLWYDEGEERNRGNFPPRFSGRQFPNYSSELNVNALELEDSALYLCASSLGLRGSSYNEQFFGPGTRLTVL.

J is TRBJ1-6 and V is TRBV18; possibly TRBD1 for D (6 bases). Trimming removed 3 bases at V and 4 bases at J, with 16 bases between. From germline, CDR1 is KGHSH and CDR2 LQKENI. This CDR3 region has 17 residues. The CDR3 DNA reads as TGTGCCAGCTCACCGGAACCGAGACAGGAGTATAATTCACCCCTCCACTTT. This sequence encodes CASSPEPRQEYNSPLHF.

The rearrangement uses TRBV6-6 and TRBJ2-7; 8 nucleotides agree with TRBD1. CDR1 and CDR2 from the germline V gene are MNHNY and SVGAGI (reference sequence). V shed 5 bases and J 3 bases; nucleotides not matched to a gene: 3. The CDR3 sequence is 13 residues long. CDR3 region: CASSPGTGYEQYF. The CDR3 nucleotides are TGTGCCAGCAGTCCCGGGACAGGCTACGAGCAGTACTTC.

In nucleotides, the CDR3 is TGTGCCAGCAGCAAAGCGGGGAGGACAGGGAACGGGAGCTACGAGCAGTACTTC. Translated: CASSKAGRTGNGSYEQYF. The chain combines TRBV21-1 with TRBJ2-7; the table gives TRBD1 as D, unverified against the DNA. TRBV21-1 is described as a pseudogene. The CDR3 spans 18 residues.

The J gene is TRBJ1-1, the V gene TRBV28, with 9 bases matching TRBD1. With V trimmed by 6 bases and J by 0 bases, 14 bases remained unmatched. The length of the CDR3 is 18 residues. Germline values: CDR1 MDHEN, CDR2 SYDVKM. The CDR3 region has the DNA TGTGCCAGCAGCCTCTACAGGGGGCGCGGAGACATGAACACTGAAGCTTTCTTT. Protein product: CASSLYRGRGDMNTEAFF.

The chain links TRBV11-2 to TRBJ2-3; D uncertain. V was shortened by 5 bases and J by 9 bases, with 15 bases between the two germline ends. Germline CDR1 and CDR2: SGHAT and FQNNGV. The CDR3 runs 13 residues. The CDR3 DNA reads as TGTGCCAGCAGCACCAATAGTGTTGACACGCAGTATTTT. Its translation is CASSTNSVDTQYF.

Concerning this clone itself: Since no conserved phenylalanine or tryptophan closes the CDR3, a read error is the likely cause. The DNA is omitted, as the CDR3 cannot be located on it reliably, and the CDR3 follows TCRdb's listing. CDR3: CASSQVTGPINERA. The V gene is TRBV14, the J gene TRBJ2-7. Both ends counted, the CDR3 spans 14 residues. The germline V gene encodes CDR1 SGHDN and CDR2 FVKESK.

The chain couples TRBV11-2 to TRBJ1-1; D uncertain. The germline V gene has CDR1 SGHAT and CDR2 FQNNGV. The CDR3 is 14 residues long. V gave up 0 bases and J gave up 14 bases, with 19 bases separating them. CDR3 DNA sequence: TGTGCCAGCAGCTTAGATCCTGAAGGGCTGAAGACCTTCTTT. Its translation is CASSLDPEGLKTFF.

The chain couples TRBV5-6 to TRBJ2-1, with D possibly matching TRBD1 (5 bases). Trimming pared 7 bases from V and 3 bases from J, leaving 14 bases between. Per germline, CDR1 SGHDT and CDR2 YYEEEE. CDR3 size: 14 residues. The CDR3 is CASGVGARYNEQFF. Written as DNA, the CDR3 is TGTGCCAGCGGGGTAGGGGCCCGCTACAATGAGCAGTTCTTC. Based on the CDR3 plus reference TRBV5-6 and TRBJ2-1, the full variable domain is DAGVTQSPTHLIKTRGQQVTLRCSPKSGHDTVSWYQQALGQGPQFIFQYYEEEERQRGNFPDRFSGHQFPNYSSELNVNALLLGDSALYLCASGVGARYNEQFFGPGTRLTVL.

The chain is built from TRBV7-8 and TRBJ2-3; 7 nucleotides agree with TRBD1. In germline, CDR1 is SGHVS, CDR2 FQNEAQ. The CDR3 is made up of 15 amino acids. V shed 1 base and J 3 bases; nucleotides not matched to a gene: 4. CDR3 sequence (DNA): TGTGCCAGCAGCTTAGAGGGGGCTAGGACAGATACGCAGTATTTT. Its translation: CASSLEGARTDTQYF.

For the CDR3, the DNA is TGTGCCAGCAGCTTAGAACGGGGTAGCAATCAGCCCCAGCATTTT. This codes for CASSLERGSNQPQHF. The chain is built from TRBV7-2 and TRBJ1-5; unclear D gene. Germline loops: CDR1 SGHTA, CDR2 FQGNSA. Trimming stripped 1 base from V and 0 bases from J, with 7 bases between. This CDR3 contains 15 residues.

The J gene is TRBJ1-1, the V gene TRBV5-5, with a tentative D call TRBD1 (6 bases). The germline V gene has CDR1 SGHKS and CDR2 YYEKEE (reference sequence). The CDR3 has 17 residues. With 4 bases removed from V and 2 bases from J, the gap between germline ends came to 21 bases. The CDR3 protein is CASSQAVGGRVNTEAFF. CDR3 DNA sequence: TGTGCCAGCAGCCAGGCCGTCGGGGGCAGGGTTAACACTGAAGCTTTCTTT. The variable domain in full, with the rest retrieved from reference TRBV5-5 and TRBJ1-1, is DAGVTQSPTHLIKTRGQQVTLRCSPISGHKSVSWYQQVLGQGPQFIFQYYEKEERGRGNFPDRFSARQFPNYSSELNVNALLLGDSALYLCASSQAVGGRVNTEAFFGQGTRLTVV.

This chain connects TRBV2 to TRBJ1-1; no reliable D call. V was clipped by 7 bases and J by 5 bases, with 20 bases between them. There are 15 residues in the CDR3. Germline CDR1 and CDR2: SNHLY and FYNNEI. This CDR3 is CASTLVRILGTEAFF. The CDR3 DNA is TGTGCCAGCACTTTAGTTCGGATTTTGGGAACTGAAGCTTTCTTT.

The chain has TRBV5-1 and TRBJ2-7; D perhaps matches TRBD2 (5 bases). The CDR3 extends over 17 amino acids. The germline V gene has CDR1 SGHRS and CDR2 YFSETQ. V was clipped by 1 base and J by 0 bases, with 17 bases between them. DNA of the CDR3: TGCGCCAGCAGCTTGCTCCCCGGGAAAACCCCCTCCTACGAGCAGTACTTC. Translated: CASSLLPGKTPSYEQYF.

This chain uses TRBV18 with TRBJ2-1; D perhaps matches TRBD1 (6 bases). V shed 2 bases and J shed 8 bases, with 10 bases lying between them. CDR1 KGHSH and CDR2 LQKENI come from the germline V gene. The CDR3 length is 13 residues. As DNA, the CDR3 is TGTGCCAGCTCACCAATCCAGGGGCATGAGCAGTTCTTC. Its protein product is CASSPIQGHEQFF.

This clone was seen once. The chain joins TRBV27 to TRBJ2-7; 7 bases fit TRBD1. Germline values: CDR1 MNHEY, CDR2 SMNVEV (reference sequence). This CDR3 contains 14 residues. Germline trimming cut 5 bases from V and 5 bases from J; bases unmatched to any gene: 9. The CDR3: CASSKRTGVHEQYF. CDR3 in DNA: TGTGCCAGCAGTAAACGAACAGGGGTCCACGAGCAGTACTTC.

The chain employs TRBV7-9 and TRBJ2-1; perhaps TRBD1 as D (5 bases). This CDR3 region has 11 residues. CDR1 is SEHNR, CDR2 FQNEAQ, per germline (reference sequence). The V end was cut by 5 bases, the J end by 8 bases, with 7 bases between. In DNA form, the CDR3 reads TGTGCCAGCAGCATGACAGATGAGCAGTTCTTC. This gives the protein CASSMTDEQFF.

This chain connects TRBV7-8 to TRBJ2-3; 11 bases map to TRBD2. The V gene's germline CDR1 is SGHVS and CDR2 FQNEAQ. There are 17 residues in the CDR3. Trimming took 5 bases from V and 2 from J; bases not matched to a gene: 9. The DNA for the CDR3 is TGTGCCAGCAGCCCTAGGACTAGCGGGCGATACACAGATACGCAGTATTTT. Protein product: CASSPRTSGRYTDTQYF.

CDR3 amino acids: CATSRDTRLNQPQHF. The CDR3, as DNA: TGTGCCACCAGCAGAGATACGAGACTTAATCAGCCCCAGCATTTT. V is TRBV15 and J is TRBJ1-5; D ambiguous. The CDR3 has 15 amino acids. Germline V gives CDR1 LNHNV, CDR2 YYDKDF (reference sequence). Trimming removed 0 bases at V and 4 bases at J, with 10 bases between.

The chain recombines TRBV27 with TRBJ1-1, with a weak D call TRBD1 (5 bases). Trimming left V 6 bases short and J 4 bases short, with 12 bases between. The length of the CDR3 is 13 residues. Germline V gives CDR1 MNHEY, CDR2 SMNVEV (reference sequence). The chain's CDR3 is CASSQTGPTEAFF. The CDR3 bases are TGTGCCAGCAGCCAAACAGGCCCCACTGAAGCTTTCTTT.

This chain joins TRBV7-9 and TRBJ2-7; D gene uncertain. This CDR3 contains 12 residues. Germline-derived CDR1 and CDR2 are SEHNR and FQNEAQ (reference sequence). V was clipped by 1 base and J by 0 bases, with 1 base between them. CDR3 in amino acids: CASSLGSYEQYF. The CDR3 bases are TGTGCCAGCAGCTTAGGCTCCTACGAGCAGTACTTC.

The gene calls are TRBV15 and TRBJ2-5; a weak D match, TRBD1 (5 bases). The V gene's germline CDR1 is LNHNV and CDR2 YYDKDF (reference sequence). This CDR3 comprises 14 residues. Between the trimmed V and J ends, which lost 4 bases and 6 bases, there was a span of 15 bases. This chain's CDR3 is CATSTLTDVKTQYF. The DNA for the CDR3 is TGTGCCACCAGCACCCTGACAGATGTGAAGACCCAGTACTTC.

This sequence joins TRBV15 and TRBJ1-5, with 8 nucleotides matching TRBD1. Trimming cost V 0 bases and J 4 bases; bases outside gene matches: 5. Germline-derived CDR1 and CDR2 are LNHNV and YYDKDF (reference sequence). This CDR3 contains 16 residues. The CDR3 nucleotides read TGTGCCACCAGCAGAGATGGGGACAGGCGAAATCAGCCCCAGCATTTT. As protein: CATSRDGDRRNQPQHF.

The chain carries TRBV23-1 and TRBJ2-1; D may correspond to TRBD1 or TRBD2 (5 bases each). TRBV23-1 is marked as an open reading frame, function uncertain. The CDR3 spans 16 residues. Trimming removed 3 bases from V and 12 bases from J, with 24 bases in between. Written as DNA, the CDR3 is TGCGCCAGCAGTCACCCTCCGGGTCTACACCCTGGGACGCAGTTCTTC. Protein: CASSHPPGLHPGTQFF.

The J gene is TRBJ2-1, the V gene TRBV4-3; D is undetermined. Germline loops: CDR1 LGHNA, CDR2 YSLEER. Trimming removed 5 bases from V and 0 bases from J, with 11 bases in between. CDR3 length: 15 residues. CDR3 DNA sequence: TGCGCCAGCAGCGCTAGATCTAACTCCTACAATGAGCAGTTCTTC. This encodes CASSARSNSYNEQFF.